This is a list of T cell receptor beta chains from one sample in a study of blood T cell repertoires in COVID-19. The protocol was immunoSEQ multiplex PCR, while the TCRdb copy is restricted to in-frame clones and leaves out a portion. The table shows a few hundred thousand clones, with around 80% occurring only once. The sequencing input was peripheral blood. Receptor source: a woman between 35 and 50 years old who had recovered from COVID-19. Each CDR3 is given with its conserved first and last residue. D genes are given only for firm matches. Clone size, where shown, is once, few, many, or a class for clones that have expanded.

V,size,length,D,J,DNA,CDR3
TRBV10-3,-,18,TRBD2,TRBJ2-3,TGTGCCATCAGTGAGTCTCTAGCGGGTAGTTTATCCACAGATACGCAGTATTTT,CAISESLAGSLSTDTQYF
TRBV2,-,14,TRBD1,TRBJ1-2,TGTGCCAGCAGTAGTGACAGGGGAGAGGTCGGCTACACCTTC,CASSSDRGEVGYTF
TRBV9,-,15,TRBD1,TRBJ1-6,TGTGCCAGCAGTGTGAGGGGGACAGGGGATTCACCCCTCCACTTT,CASSVRGTGDSPLHF
TRBV24-1,once,16,TRBD1,TRBJ1-2,TGTGCCACCAGTGACCCGCCGGGACAGGGGAGCTATGGCTACACCTTC,CATSDPPGQGSYGYTF
TRBV21-1,-,15,-,TRBJ1-2,TGTGCCAGCAGCAAAGGGGCCGCAAGTAACTATGGCTACACCTTC,CASSKGAASNYGYTF
TRBV18,-,18,TRBD2,TRBJ2-5,TGTGCCAGCTCACCCCAGGGTACAGCGGGGTTTGGAGGAGAGACCCAGTACTTC,CASSPQGTAGFGGETQYF
TRBV28,-,14,-,TRBJ2-7,TGTGCCAGCAGTTTAGGGATCCAGGGGCACGAGCAGTACTTC,CASSLGIQGHEQYF
TRBV7-2,-,14,-,TRBJ2-5,TGTGCCAGCAGCTTAGGGGGGGAATCGGAGACCCAGTACTTC,CASSLGGESETQYF
TRBV2,-,16,-,TRBJ1-1,TGTGCCAGCAGTGAGCGTCGGGGGGCTTCGTTCACTGAAGCTTTCTTT,CASSERRGASFTEAFF
TRBV7-2,-,14,-,TRBJ2-1,TGTGCCAGCAGCCGCTACTCCTCCTACAATGAGCAGTTCTTC,CASSRYSSYNEQFF
TRBV27,-,15,-,TRBJ1-4,TGTGCCAGCAGTCCAGGCGTTCTGTCTAATGAAAAACTGTTTTTT,CASSPGVLSNEKLFF
TRBV9,once,16,TRBD2,TRBJ2-2,TGTGCCAGCAGCAAAAAGACTAGCGGGAACACCGGGGAGCTGTTTTTT,CASSKKTSGNTGELFF
TRBV11-3,-,15,-,TRBJ2-6,TGTGCCAGCAGCTTATCAGGGTCCGGGGCCAACGTCCTGACTTTC,CASSLSGSGANVLTF
TRBV19,-,15,TRBD1,TRBJ1-2,TGTGCCAGTAGTATAAGGACAGGGAACAACTATGGCTACACCTTC,CASSIRTGNNYGYTF
TRBV6-5,-,12,-,TRBJ2-5,TGTGCCAGCGGGGTAGGGGAAGAGACCCAGTACTTC,CASGVGEETQYF
TRBV6-5,-,13,-,TRBJ2-6,TGTGCCAGTCGTCGGGCTGGGGCCAACGTCCTGACTTTC,CASRRAGANVLTF
TRBV6-2/TRBV6-3,-,12,TRBD1,TRBJ1-1,TGTGCCAGCAGTTTGGGACAGTATTCAGCTTTCTTT,CASSLGQYSAFF
TRBV6-5,once,13,TRBD1,TRBJ1-1,TGTGCCAGCAGTTACCCTGAGGGGGCTAAAGCTTTCTTT,CASSYPEGAKAFF
TRBV10-3,-,14,TRBD1,TRBJ1-1,TGTGCCATCAAATCCGCCAGGGGGGACTCTGAAGCTTTCTTT,CAIKSARGDSEAFF
TRBV2,-,12,-,TRBJ2-7,TGTGCCAGCAGTTACAGGCCCTACGAGCAGTACTTC,CASSYRPYEQYF
TRBV2,-,12,-,TRBJ2-7,TGTGCCAGCAGTGAAGTAGTCTACGAGCAGTACTTC,CASSEVVYEQYF
TRBV19,once,13,-,TRBJ2-1,TGTGCCAGTACGGGTGGCTATGTAGGTGAGCAGTTCTTC,CASTGGYVGEQFF
TRBV19,-,11,-,TRBJ2-1,TGTGCCAGTAGCGAAGGGGATGAGCAGTTCTTC,CASSEGDEQFF
TRBV6-6,-,12,-,TRBJ2-4,TGTGCCAGCAGGGAGGGGTGGGCCATTCAGTACTTC,CASREGWAIQYF
TRBV14,-,15,-,TRBJ1-4,TGTGCCAGCAGCCAAGTACCGGGGGGCGCGCAGAAACTGTTTTTT,CASSQVPGGAQKLFF
TRBV9,-,16,-,TRBJ2-3,TGTGCCAGCAGCGTAGCCGGTCGACTTAGCACAGATACGCAGTATTTT,CASSVAGRLSTDTQYF
TRBV18,-,15,-,TRBJ2-2,TGTGCCAGCTCACTCCGACAGGGAGGATCCGGGGAGCTGTTTTTT,CASSLRQGGSGELFF
TRBV6-5,-,15,-,TRBJ1-2,TGTGCCAGCAGTCAATCGGGCCAGGGCCCCTATGGCTACACCTTC,CASSQSGQGPYGYTF
TRBV7-9,-,15,TRBD1,TRBJ2-3,TGTGCCAGCAGCTTAGGGCAGGGGGAGACAGATACGCAGTATTTT,CASSLGQGETDTQYF
TRBV9,-,18,TRBD2,TRBJ2-1,TGTGCCAGCAGCGTAGACGCGGGGGAATCGAGCTCCTACAATGAGCAGTTCTTC,CASSVDAGESSSYNEQFF
TRBV5-6,-,13,-,TRBJ2-7,TGTGCCAGCAGCTTCCAGGGTGGCCACGAGCAGTACTTC,CASSFQGGHEQYF
TRBV6-5,-,15,-,TRBJ1-1,TGTGCCAGCAGTTACGGGTACAGGGTAAACACTGAAGCTTTCTTT,CASSYGYRVNTEAFF
TRBV6-4,-,14,TRBD1,TRBJ2-1,TGTGCCAGCAGTGACGGGACAGGGGGCAATGAGCAGTTCTTC,CASSDGTGGNEQFF
TRBV19,-,15,TRBD2,TRBJ2-1,TGTGCCAGTAGTGGTATGGGGGGGAGGTACAATGAGCAGTTCTTC,CASSGMGGRYNEQFF
TRBV28,-,16,-,TRBJ2-7,TGTGCCAGCAGTTTTGCCGGACAGCCCAATACCTACGAGCAGTACTTC,CASSFAGQPNTYEQYF
TRBV6-5,-,15,-,TRBJ1-5,TGTGCCAGCAGTTTGGACAACTATAGCAATCAGCCCCAGCATTTT,CASSLDNYSNQPQHF
TRBV25-1,-,15,-,TRBJ2-7,TGTGCCAGCAGTGTGAGCGTGGCAGGGATCTACGAGCAGTACTTC,CASSVSVAGIYEQYF
TRBV3-1/TRBV3-2,-,14,-,TRBJ2-7,TGTGCCAGCAGCCAAGAAGGGAGAACCTACGAGCAGTACTTC,CASSQEGRTYEQYF
TRBV6-5,-,14,TRBD1,TRBJ1-5,TGTGCCAGCAGTTACAACAGGGGTTATCAGCCCCAGCATTTT,CASSYNRGYQPQHF
TRBV14,-,14,TRBD1,TRBJ2-7,TGTGCCAGCAGCCAAGTGGGGACAGACTACGAGCAGTACTTC,CASSQVGTDYEQYF
TRBV29-1,few,13,-,TRBJ2-1,TGCAGCGTTGAAGAAGGTCCGGGAGATGAGCAGTTCTTC,CSVEEGPGDEQFF
TRBV7-2,-,15,TRBD1,TRBJ1-2,TGTGCCAGCAGCTTAGCCAGGGGGGATAACTATGGCTACACCTTC,CASSLARGDNYGYTF
TRBV19,-,16,TRBD1,TRBJ1-2,TGTGCCAGTAGTATAGACCCGCGACAGGGCAACTATGGCTACACCTTC,CASSIDPRQGNYGYTF
TRBV9,-,15,TRBD1,TRBJ2-1,TGTGCCAGCAGCGTGACAGGGGAAACATACAATGAGCAGTTCTTC,CASSVTGETYNEQFF
TRBV7-9,-,19,-,TRBJ1-3,TGTGCCAGCAGCTTAGACGAGTTTATGTTTTCTAACTCTGGAAACACCATATATTTT,CASSLDEFMFSNSGNTIYF
TRBV5-1,-,15,TRBD1,TRBJ2-3,TGCGCCAGCAGCTGGGTGACAGGGGGCCCAGATACGCAGTATTTT,CASSWVTGGPDTQYF
TRBV18,-,13,-,TRBJ2-6,TGTGCCAGCTCCCCGGGGGGGGCCAACGTCCTGACTTTC,CASSPGGANVLTF
TRBV7-8,few,15,-,TRBJ2-7,TGTGCCAGCAGCTTATCTCGGACTTCGGGCTACGAGCAGTACTTC,CASSLSRTSGYEQYF
TRBV14,-,13,-,TRBJ1-2,TGTGCCAGCAGCCCTCGGACAGAAGGCGGCTACACCTTC,CASSPRTEGGYTF
TRBV10-3,-,13,-,TRBJ1-5,TGTGCCATCAGTGGAGGCCCTAATCAGCCCCAGCATTTT,CAISGGPNQPQHF
TRBV5-5,-,14,-,TRBJ1-1,TGTGCCAGCAGCCCCGGACACATGAACACTGAAGCTTTCTTT,CASSPGHMNTEAFF
TRBV2,-,13,-,TRBJ1-5,TGTGCCAGCATGGTGGGGGGTAATCAGCCCCAGCATTTT,CASMVGGNQPQHF
TRBV7-8,-,16,-,TRBJ2-6,TGTGCCAGCAGCTTAGGTGCTGGGCCCGGGGCCAACGTCCTGACTTTC,CASSLGAGPGANVLTF
TRBV11-2,-,15,TRBD2,TRBJ2-3,TGTGCCAGCAGCACCGGGACTAGGTCGACAGATACGCAGTATTTT,CASSTGTRSTDTQYF